This T cell receptor beta chain was captured by sequencing in a study of T cell responses to AZD1222 COVID-19 vaccine. General study points: Along spike, vaccine-associated CD4 TCRs were found throughout, with dominance at 160-218 and 743-854.

TCRdb's copy holds only in-frame clones and misses some; the assay was immunoSEQ multiplex PCR. The profile shows 100,000 to 150,000 clones, about nine tenths of them singletons. Unmatched junction bases numbered 10, after V lost 3 bases and J lost 0 bases. Germline values: CDR1 SGHNT, CDR2 YYREEE (reference sequence). The CDR3 is made up of 17 amino acids. As to this clone: Its antigen remains unknown.

This chain uses TRBV5-4 with TRBJ1-2; 8 bases map to TRBD1. The sample in question was peripheral blood, obtained 28 days after the second dose of the MenACWY control vaccine. The sequence came from an adult who received the MenACWY meningococcal vaccine as a control. CDR3 amino acids: CASSSRDRGYANYGYTF. The DNA for the CDR3 is TGTGCCAGCAGCTCCCGAGACAGGGGATACGCTAACTATGGCTACACCTTC.